This T cell receptor (beta chain) was identified in a study of cytomegalovirus exposure and HLA in healthy donors. On this clone itself: What it binds is not known.

Study-level points and caveats: According to an earlier analysis, most TCR beta V segments yielded productive rearrangements about 90% or about 30% of the time. CMV serostatus stood as the only immune exposure information on hand. Later on, an analysis showed TCR association rates differing by HLA locus, with DRB1 the most and HLA-C the fewest.

13 Jbeta primers and 60 Vbeta primers were used for the PCR. Clones were sequenced by immunoSEQ multiplex PCR, and TCRdb holds only the in-frame ones, with some missing. The sample lists around 300,000 clones, about 90% occurring once. The germline V gene encodes CDR1 SGHVS and CDR2 FQNEAQ. Trimming removed 3 bases at V and 1 base at J, with 15 bases between. CDR3 length: 16 amino acids. The donors were healthy bone marrow donors. Input material: PBMCs. The clonotype was recovered from a woman aged 18-29 years in good health and CMV-seronegative. This sequence joins TRBV7-8 and TRBJ1-1; D is perhaps TRBD1 (6 bases). Here the CDR3 reads CASSFFNRDTNTEAFF. The CDR3 nucleotides are TGTGCCAGCAGCTTTTTTAACCGGGACACGAACACTGAAGCTTTCTTT.